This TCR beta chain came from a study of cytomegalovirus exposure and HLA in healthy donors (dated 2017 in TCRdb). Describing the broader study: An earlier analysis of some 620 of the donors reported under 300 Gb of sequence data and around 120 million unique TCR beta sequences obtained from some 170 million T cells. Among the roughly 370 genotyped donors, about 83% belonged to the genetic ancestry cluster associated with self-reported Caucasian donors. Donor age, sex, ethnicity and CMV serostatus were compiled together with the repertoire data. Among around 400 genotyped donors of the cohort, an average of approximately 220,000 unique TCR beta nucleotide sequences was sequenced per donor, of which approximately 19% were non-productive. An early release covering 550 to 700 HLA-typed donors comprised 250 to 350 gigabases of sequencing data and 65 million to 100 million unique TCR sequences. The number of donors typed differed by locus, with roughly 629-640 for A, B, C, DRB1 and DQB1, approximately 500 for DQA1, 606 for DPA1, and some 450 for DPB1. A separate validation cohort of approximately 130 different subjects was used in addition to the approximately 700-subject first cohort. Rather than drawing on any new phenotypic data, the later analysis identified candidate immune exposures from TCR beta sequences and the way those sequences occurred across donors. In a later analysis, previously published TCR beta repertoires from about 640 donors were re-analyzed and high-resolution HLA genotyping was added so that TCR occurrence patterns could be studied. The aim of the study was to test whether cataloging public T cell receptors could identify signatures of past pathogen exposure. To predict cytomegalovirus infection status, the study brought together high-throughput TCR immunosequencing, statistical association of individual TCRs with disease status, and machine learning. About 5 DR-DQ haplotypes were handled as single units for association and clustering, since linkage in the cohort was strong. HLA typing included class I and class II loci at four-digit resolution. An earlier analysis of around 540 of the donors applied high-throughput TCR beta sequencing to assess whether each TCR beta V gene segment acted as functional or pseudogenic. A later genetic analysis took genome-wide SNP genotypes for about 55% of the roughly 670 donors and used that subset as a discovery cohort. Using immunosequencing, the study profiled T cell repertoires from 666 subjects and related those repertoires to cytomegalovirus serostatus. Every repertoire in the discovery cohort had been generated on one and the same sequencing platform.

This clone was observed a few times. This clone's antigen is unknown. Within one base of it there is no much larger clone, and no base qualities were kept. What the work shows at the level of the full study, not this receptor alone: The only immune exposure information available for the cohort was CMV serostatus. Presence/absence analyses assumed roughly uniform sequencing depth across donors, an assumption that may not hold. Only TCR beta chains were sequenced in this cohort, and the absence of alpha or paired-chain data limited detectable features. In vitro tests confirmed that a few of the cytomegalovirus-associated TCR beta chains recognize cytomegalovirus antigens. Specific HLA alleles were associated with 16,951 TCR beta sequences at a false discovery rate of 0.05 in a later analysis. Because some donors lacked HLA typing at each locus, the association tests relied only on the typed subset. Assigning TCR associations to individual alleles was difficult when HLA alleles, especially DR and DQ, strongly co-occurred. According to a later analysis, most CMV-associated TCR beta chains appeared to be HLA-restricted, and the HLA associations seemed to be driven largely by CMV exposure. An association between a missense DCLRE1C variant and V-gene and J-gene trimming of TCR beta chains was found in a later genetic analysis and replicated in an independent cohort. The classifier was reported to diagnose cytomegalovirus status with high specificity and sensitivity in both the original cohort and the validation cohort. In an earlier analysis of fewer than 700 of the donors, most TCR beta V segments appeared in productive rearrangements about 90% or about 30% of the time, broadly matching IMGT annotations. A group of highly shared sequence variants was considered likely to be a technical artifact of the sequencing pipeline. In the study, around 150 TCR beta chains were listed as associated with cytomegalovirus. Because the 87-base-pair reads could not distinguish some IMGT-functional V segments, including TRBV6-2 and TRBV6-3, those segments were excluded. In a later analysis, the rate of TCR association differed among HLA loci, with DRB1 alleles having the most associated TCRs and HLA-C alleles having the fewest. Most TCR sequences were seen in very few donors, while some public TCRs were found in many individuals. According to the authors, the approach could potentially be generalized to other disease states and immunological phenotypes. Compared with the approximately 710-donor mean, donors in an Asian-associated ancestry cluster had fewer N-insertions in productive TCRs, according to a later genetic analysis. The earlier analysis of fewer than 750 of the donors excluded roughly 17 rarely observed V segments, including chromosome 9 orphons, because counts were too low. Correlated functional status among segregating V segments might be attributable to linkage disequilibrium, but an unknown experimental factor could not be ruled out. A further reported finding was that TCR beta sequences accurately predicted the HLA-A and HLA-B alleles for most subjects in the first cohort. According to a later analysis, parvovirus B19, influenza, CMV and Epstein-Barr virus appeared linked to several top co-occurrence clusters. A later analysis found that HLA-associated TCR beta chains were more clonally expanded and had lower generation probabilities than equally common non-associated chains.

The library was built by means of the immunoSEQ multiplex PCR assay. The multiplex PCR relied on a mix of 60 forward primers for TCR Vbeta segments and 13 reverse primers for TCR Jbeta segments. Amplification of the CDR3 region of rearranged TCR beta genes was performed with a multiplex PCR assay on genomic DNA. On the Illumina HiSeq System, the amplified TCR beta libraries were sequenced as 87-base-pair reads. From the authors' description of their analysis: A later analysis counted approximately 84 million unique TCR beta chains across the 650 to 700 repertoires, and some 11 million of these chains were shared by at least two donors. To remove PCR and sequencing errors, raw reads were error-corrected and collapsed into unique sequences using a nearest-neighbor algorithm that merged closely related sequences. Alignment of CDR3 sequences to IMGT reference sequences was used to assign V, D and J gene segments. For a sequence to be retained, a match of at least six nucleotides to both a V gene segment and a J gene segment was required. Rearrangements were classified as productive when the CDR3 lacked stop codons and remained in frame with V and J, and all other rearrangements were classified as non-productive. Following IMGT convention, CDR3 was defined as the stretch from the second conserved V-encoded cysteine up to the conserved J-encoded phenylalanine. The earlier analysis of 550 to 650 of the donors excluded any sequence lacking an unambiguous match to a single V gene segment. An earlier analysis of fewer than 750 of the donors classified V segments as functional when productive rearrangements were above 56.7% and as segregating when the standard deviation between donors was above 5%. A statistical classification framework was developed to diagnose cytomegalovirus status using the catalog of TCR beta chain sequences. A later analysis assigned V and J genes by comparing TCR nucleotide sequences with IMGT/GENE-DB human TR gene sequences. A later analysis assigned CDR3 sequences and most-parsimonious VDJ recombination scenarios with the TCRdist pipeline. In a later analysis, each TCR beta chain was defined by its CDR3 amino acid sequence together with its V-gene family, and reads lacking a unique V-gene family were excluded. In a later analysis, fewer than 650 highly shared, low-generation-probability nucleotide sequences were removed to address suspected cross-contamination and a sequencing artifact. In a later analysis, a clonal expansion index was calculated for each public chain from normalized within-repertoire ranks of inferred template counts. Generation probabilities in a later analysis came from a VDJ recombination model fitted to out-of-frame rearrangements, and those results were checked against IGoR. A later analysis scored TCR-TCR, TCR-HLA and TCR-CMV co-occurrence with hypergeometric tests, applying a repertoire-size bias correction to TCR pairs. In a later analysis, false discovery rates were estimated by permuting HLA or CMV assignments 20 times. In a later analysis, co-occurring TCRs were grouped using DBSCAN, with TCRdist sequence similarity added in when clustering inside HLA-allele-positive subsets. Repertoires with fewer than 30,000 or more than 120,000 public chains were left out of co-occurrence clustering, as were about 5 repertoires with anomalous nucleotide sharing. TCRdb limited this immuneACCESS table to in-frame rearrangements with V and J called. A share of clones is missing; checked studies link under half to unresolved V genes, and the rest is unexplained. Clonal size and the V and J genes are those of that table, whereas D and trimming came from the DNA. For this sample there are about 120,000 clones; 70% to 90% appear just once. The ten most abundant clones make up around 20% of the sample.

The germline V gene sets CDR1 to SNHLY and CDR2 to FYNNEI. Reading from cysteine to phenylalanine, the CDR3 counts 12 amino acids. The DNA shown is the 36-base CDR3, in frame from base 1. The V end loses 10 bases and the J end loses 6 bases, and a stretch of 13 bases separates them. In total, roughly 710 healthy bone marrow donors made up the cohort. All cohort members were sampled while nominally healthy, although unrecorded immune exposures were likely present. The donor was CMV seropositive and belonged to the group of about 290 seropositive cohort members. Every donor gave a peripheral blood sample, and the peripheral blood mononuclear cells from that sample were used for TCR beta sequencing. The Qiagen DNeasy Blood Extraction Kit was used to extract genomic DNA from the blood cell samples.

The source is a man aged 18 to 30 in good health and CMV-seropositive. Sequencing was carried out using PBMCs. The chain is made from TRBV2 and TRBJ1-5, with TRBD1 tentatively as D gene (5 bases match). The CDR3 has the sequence CAIQAGGQPQHF. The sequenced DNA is TGTGCCATCCAAGCCGGGGGTCAGCCCCAGCATTTT. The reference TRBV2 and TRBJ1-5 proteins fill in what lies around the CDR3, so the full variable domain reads EPEVTQTPSHQVTQMGQEVILRCVPISNHLYFYWYRQILGQKVEFLVSFYNNEISEKSEIFDDQFSVERPDGSNFTLKIRSTKLEDSAMYFCAIQAGGQPQHFGDGTRLSIL.